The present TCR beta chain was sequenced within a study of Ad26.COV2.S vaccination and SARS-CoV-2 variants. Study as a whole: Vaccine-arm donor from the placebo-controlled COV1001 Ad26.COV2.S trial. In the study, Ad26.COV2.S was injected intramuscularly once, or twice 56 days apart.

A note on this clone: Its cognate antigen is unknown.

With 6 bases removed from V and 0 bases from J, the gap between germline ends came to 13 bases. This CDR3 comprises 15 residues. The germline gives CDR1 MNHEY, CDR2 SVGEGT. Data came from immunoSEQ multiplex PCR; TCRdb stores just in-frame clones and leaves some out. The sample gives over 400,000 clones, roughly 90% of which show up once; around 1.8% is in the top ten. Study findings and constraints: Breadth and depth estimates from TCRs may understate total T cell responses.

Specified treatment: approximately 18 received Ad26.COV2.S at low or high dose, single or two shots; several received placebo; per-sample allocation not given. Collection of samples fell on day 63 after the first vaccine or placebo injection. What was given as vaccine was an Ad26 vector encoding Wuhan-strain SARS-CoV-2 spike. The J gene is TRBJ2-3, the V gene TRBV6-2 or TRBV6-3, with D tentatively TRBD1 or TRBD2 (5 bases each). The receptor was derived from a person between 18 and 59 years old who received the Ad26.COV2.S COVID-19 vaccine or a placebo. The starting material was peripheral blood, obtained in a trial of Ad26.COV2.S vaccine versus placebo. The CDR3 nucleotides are TGTGCCAGCAGCCCACGGGACGGAAGCACAGATACGCAGTATTTT. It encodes CASSPRDGSTDTQYF.